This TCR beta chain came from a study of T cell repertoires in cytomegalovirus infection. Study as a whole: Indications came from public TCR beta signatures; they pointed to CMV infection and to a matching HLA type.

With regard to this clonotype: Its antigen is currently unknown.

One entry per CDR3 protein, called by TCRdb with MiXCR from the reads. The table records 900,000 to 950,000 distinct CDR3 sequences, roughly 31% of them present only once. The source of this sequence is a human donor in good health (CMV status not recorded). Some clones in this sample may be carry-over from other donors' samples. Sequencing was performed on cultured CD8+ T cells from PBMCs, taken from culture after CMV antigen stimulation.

This CDR3 is CATRQGASEQYF. The CDR3 DNA is TGTGCCACCCGACAGGGGGCCAGCGAGCAGTACTTC. This rearrangement joins TRBV2 to TRBJ2-7, with 10 positions matching TRBD1. Germline assignment: CDR1 SNHLY and CDR2 FYNNEI. This CDR3 comprises 12 residues. J lost 6 bases, V lost 10 bases, and 6 bases had no gene match.